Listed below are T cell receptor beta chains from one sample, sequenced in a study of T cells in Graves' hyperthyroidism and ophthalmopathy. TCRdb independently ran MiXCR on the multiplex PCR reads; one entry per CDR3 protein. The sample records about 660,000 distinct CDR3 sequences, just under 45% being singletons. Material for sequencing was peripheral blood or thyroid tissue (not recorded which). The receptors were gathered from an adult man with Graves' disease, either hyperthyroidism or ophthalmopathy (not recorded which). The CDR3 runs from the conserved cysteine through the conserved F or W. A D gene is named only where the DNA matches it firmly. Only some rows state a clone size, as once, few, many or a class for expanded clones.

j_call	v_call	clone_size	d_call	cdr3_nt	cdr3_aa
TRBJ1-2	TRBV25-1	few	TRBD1	TGTGCCAGCAGTTCCCGACAGGGGAAAAGGGATGGCTACACCTTC	CASSSRQGKRDGYTF
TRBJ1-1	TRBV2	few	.	TGTGCCAGCAGTGAACGGGTGGTTGAAGCTTTCTTT	CASSERVVEAFF
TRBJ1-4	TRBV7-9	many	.	TGTGCCAGCAGCTTCGACAGTAATGAAAAACTGTTTTTT	CASSFDSNEKLFF
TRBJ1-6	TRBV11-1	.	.	TGTGCCAGCAGCTTAATCCCCGGGGGATCACCCCTCCACTTT	CASSLIPGGSPLHF
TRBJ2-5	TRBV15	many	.	TGTGCCACCAGCAGAGATGGCGGCTACCAAGAGACCCAGTACTTC	CATSRDGGYQETQYF
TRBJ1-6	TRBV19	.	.	TGTGCCAGTAGTATTCTGCGGGGTAACAATAATTCACCCCTCCACTTT	CASSILRGNNNSPLHF
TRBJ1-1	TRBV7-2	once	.	TGTGCCAGCAGGTCAAAGGGGACGAACACTGAAGCTTTCTTT	CASRSKGTNTEAFF
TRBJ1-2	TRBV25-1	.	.	TGTGCCAGCAGCTTCCTGACGCAAGATTATGGCTACGCCTTC	CASSFLTQDYGYAF
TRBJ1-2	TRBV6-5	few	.	TGTGCCAGCAGTTACTCTGACACCAGTAACTATGGCTACACCTTC	CASSYSDTSNYGYTF
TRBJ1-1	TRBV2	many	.	TGTGCCAGCAGCCCCCTCATCTGGGAAGCTTTCTTT	CASSPLIWEAFF